A selection of T cell receptor beta chains follows, all from one sample in a study of cytomegalovirus exposure and HLA in healthy donors. This table comes from immunoSEQ multiplex PCR, and its TCRdb copy is limited to in-frame clones, with some not included. Found here are just over 150,000 clones, around 82% of them singletons; the top ten hold under 8%. The sample comprised PBMCs. All receptors come from a woman aged 45-65 years in good health and CMV-seropositive. The conserved cysteine and the conserved F or W are not part of the CDR3 here. Each record gives: D gene, V gene, CDR3 protein. The D gene is left open where the match is weak.

D: .
V: TRBV6-5
CDR3: ASSSWQNTEAF

D: TRBD2
V: TRBV15
CDR3: ATGDYGYEQY

D: .
V: TRBV29-1
CDR3: SAWTASEQY

D: TRBD1
V: TRBV9
CDR3: ASSIQGETDTQY

D: .
V: TRBV29-1
CDR3: SVNRDGYT

D: .
V: TRBV5-1
CDR3: ASSPQVNSGNTIY

D: TRBD1
V: TRBV6-1
CDR3: ASLRTGNNQPQH

D: TRBD2
V: TRBV9
CDR3: ASSVAGGGFEQY

D: .
V: TRBV4-1
CDR3: ASSQEGRGTNIQY

D: TRBD1
V: TRBV15
CDR3: ATSSHRDRVHPGANVLT

D: .
V: TRBV7-2
CDR3: ASSPGNVGNTIY

D: TRBD1
V: TRBV7-9
CDR3: ASSSGTGTNTIY

D: .
V: TRBV7-2
CDR3: ASIPRLYQPQH

D: TRBD1
V: TRBV6-1
CDR3: ASSTRDRGNEQF

D: TRBD1
V: TRBV10-3
CDR3: AIKQGDYNSPLH

D: .
V: TRBV7-9
CDR3: ASSLAGASDTQY

D: TRBD2
V: TRBV15
CDR3: ATSRGRGRAGELF

D: TRBD1
V: TRBV7-3
CDR3: ASSPGGGSFRDSNNEQF

D: TRBD1
V: TRBV15
CDR3: ATSREARGYEQY

D: .
V: TRBV19
CDR3: ASSIGADYSNQPQH

D: TRBD1
V: TRBV9
CDR3: ASSEGQASNRPLH

D: .
V: TRBV2
CDR3: ASSEAWGEDTQY

D: TRBD2
V: TRBV7-2
CDR3: ASSPRTSGQETQY

D: TRBD1
V: TRBV5-6
CDR3: ASSHGGQGEYGYT

D: .
V: TRBV12-2
CDR3: ASRFRYQQGAREKLF

D: TRBD1
V: TRBV4-3
CDR3: ASSQTTGVGYT

D: TRBD2
V: TRBV2
CDR3: ASSPTSGGLYEQY

D: .
V: TRBV13
CDR3: ASSLDGANVPT

D: TRBD1
V: TRBV18
CDR3: ASSRDGTGNQPQH

D: .
V: TRBV6-1
CDR3: ASSEAGGPYQPQH

D: TRBD2
V: TRBV9
CDR3: ASSASGGFEQF

D: TRBD1
V: TRBV6-5
CDR3: ASSGGGQGGTEAF

D: .
V: TRBV5-4
CDR3: ASSLESLADTQY

D: TRBD1
V: TRBV5-4
CDR3: ASSRTGSFYEQY

D: TRBD2
V: TRBV25-1
CDR3: ASKGGGANEQF

D: .
V: TRBV6-1
CDR3: ASSEGTTGRDTQY

D: .
V: TRBV11-2
CDR3: ASSSRQGGYNEQF

D: TRBD1
V: TRBV10-1
CDR3: ASSLDRAPDTQY

D: TRBD1
V: TRBV4-1
CDR3: ASSQGQENIQY

D: .
V: TRBV29-1
CDR3: SVEVGGIMWY

D: .
V: TRBV2
CDR3: ASIQGDSYNSPLH

D: TRBD1
V: TRBV9
CDR3: ASSETGTDLYEQY

D: .
V: TRBV15
CDR3: ATSTTIWGDEKLF

D: .
V: TRBV6-5
CDR3: ASWGGARTDTQY